This T cell receptor beta chain was documented in a study of blood T cell repertoires in COVID-19. About the study: Donors in the United States, Italy and Spain gave samples during acute or convalescent COVID-19.

The data were produced by immunoSEQ multiplex PCR, yet TCRdb's version contains in-frame clones alone and is incomplete. Of around 300,000 clones in the sample, around 85% are singletons; the top ten hold under 7%. Cohort 3 recovery required two negative PCRs, clearance, or symptom resolution. Germline assignment: CDR1 SGDLS and CDR2 YYNGEE. Trimming removed 2 bases at V and 0 bases at J, with 7 bases between. This CDR3 has 14 amino acids. The chain has TRBV9 and TRBJ2-3, with D unclear. The sequenced sample consisted of PBMCs or T cells enriched from blood (not recorded which). This sequence was found in a woman aged 35 to 49 who had recovered from COVID-19. The chain's CDR3 is CASSVAESTDTQYF. CDR3 in DNA: TGTGCCAGCAGCGTCGCGGAGAGCACAGATACGCAGTATTTT.